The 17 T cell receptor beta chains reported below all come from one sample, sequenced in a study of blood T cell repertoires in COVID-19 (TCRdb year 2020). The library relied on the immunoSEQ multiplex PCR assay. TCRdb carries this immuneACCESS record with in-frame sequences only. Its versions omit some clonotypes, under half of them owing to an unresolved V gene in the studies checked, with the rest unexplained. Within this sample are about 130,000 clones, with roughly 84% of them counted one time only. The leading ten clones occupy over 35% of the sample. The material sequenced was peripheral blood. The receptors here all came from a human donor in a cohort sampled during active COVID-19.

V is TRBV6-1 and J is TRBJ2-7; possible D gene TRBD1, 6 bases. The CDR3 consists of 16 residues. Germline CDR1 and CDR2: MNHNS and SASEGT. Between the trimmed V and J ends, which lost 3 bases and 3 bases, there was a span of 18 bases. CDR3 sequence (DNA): TGTGCCAGCAGTGACCCCAGGGGCTATACTCGCTACGAGCAGTACGTC. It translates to CASSDPRGYTRYEQYV.

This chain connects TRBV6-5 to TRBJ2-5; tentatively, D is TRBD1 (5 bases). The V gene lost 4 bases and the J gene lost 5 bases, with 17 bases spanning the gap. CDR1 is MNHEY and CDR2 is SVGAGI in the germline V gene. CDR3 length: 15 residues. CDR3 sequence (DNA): TGTGCCAGCAGTTCCCAAAGGGTCCCAGGGGAGACCCAGTACTTC. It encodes CASSSQRVPGETQYF.

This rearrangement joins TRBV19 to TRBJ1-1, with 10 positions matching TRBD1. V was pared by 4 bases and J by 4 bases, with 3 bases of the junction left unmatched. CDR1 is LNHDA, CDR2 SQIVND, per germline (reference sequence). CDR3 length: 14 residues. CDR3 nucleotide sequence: TGTGCCAGTAGTACACGGACAGGGGGCACTGAAGCTTTCTTT. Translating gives CASSTRTGGTEAFF. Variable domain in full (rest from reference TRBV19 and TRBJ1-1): DGGITQSPKYLFRKEGQNVTLSCEQNLNHDAMYWYRQDPGQGLRLIYYSQIVNDFQKGDIAEGYSVSREKKESFPLTVTSAQKNPTAFYLCASSTRTGGTEAFFGQGTRLTVV.

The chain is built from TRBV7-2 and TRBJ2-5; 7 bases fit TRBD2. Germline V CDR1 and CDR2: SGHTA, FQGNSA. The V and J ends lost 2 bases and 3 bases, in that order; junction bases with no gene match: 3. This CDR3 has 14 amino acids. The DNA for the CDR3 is TGTGCCAGCAGCTTACGGGCGGGGGAAGAGACCCAGTACTTC. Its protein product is CASSLRAGEETQYF. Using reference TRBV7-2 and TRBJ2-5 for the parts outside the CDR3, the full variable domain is GAGVSQSPSNKVTEKGKDVELRCDPISGHTALYWYRQSLGQGLEFLIYFQGNSAPDKSGLPSDRFSAERTGGSVSTLTIQRTQQEDSAVYLCASSLRAGEETQYFGPGTRLLVL.

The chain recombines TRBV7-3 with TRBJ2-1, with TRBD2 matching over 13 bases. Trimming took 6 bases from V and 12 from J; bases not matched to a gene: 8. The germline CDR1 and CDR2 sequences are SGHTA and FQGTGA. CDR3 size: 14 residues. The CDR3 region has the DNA TGTGCCAGCAGTCCGACTAGCGGGAGGTCAGGGCAGTTCTTC. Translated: CASSPTSGRSGQFF.

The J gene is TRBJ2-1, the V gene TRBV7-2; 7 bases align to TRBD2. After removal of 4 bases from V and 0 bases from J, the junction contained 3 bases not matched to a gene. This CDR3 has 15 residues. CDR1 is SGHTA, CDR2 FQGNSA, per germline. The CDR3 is CASSSTSSSYNEQFF. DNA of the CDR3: TGTGCCAGCAGCTCGACTAGCTCCTCCTACAATGAGCAGTTCTTC.

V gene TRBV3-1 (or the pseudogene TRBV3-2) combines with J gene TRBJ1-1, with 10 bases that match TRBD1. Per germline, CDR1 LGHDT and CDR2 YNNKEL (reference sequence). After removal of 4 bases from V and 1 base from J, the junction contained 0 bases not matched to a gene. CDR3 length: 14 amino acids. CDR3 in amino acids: CASSRDRGNTEAFF. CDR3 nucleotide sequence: TGTGCCAGCAGCCGGGACAGGGGGAACACTGAAGCTTTCTTT.

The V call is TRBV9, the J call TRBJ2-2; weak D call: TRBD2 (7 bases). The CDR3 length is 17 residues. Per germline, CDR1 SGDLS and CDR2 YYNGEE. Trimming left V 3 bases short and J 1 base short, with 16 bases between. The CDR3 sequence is CASSDPRGGGNTGELFF. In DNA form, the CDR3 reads TGTGCCAGCAGCGACCCTAGGGGGGGAGGGAACACCGGGGAGCTGTTTTTT.

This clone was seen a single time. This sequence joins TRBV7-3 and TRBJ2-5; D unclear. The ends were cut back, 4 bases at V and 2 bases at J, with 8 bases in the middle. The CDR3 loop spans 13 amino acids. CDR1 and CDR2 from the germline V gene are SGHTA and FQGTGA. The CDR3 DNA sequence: TGTGCCAGCAGCTCCCAATCACAAGAGACCCAGTACTTC. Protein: CASSSQSQETQYF.

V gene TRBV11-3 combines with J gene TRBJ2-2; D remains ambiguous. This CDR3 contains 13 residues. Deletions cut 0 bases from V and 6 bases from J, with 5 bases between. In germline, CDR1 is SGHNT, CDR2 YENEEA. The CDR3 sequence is CASSLEHAGELFF. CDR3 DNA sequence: TGTGCCAGCAGCTTAGAACATGCCGGGGAGCTGTTTTTT.

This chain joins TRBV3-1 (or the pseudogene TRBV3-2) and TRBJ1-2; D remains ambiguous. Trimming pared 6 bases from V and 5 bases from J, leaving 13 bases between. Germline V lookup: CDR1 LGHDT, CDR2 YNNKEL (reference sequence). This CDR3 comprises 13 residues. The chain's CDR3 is CASSPRDGYGYTF. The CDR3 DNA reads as TGTGCCAGCAGTCCACGGGATGGGTATGGCTACACCTTC.

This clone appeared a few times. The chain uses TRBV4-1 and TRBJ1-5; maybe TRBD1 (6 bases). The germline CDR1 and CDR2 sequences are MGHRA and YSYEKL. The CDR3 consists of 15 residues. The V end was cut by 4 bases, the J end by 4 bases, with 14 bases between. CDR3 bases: TGCGCCAGCAGCCTCATCACAGGGAAGAATCAGCCCCAGCATTTT. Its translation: CASSLITGKNQPQHF.

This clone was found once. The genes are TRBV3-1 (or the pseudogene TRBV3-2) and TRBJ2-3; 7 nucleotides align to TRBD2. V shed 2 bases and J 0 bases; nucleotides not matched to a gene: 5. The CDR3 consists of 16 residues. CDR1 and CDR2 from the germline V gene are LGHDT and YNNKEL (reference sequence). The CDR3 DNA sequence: TGTGCCAGCAGCCAACCCAGCGGGATAAGCACAGATACGCAGTATTTT. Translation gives CASSQPSGISTDTQYF.

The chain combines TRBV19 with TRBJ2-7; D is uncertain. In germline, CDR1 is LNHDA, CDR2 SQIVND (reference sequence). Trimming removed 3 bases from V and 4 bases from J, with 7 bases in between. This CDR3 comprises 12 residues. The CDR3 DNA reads TGTGCCAGTAGTATGACACCGTACGAGCAGTACTTC. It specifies CASSMTPYEQYF.

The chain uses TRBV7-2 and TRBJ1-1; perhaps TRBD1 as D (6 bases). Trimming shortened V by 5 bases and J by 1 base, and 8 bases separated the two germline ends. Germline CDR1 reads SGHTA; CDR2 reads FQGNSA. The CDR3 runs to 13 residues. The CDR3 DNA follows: TGTGCCAGCAGCACGGACAGGAACACTGAAGCTTTCTTT. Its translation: CASSTDRNTEAFF.

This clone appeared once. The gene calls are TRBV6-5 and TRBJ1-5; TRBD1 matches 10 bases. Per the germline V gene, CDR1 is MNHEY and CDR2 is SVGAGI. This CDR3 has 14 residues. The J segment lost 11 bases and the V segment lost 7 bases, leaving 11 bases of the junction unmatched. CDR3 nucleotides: TGTGCCAGCACCCCCGGACAGGGGGATGGAGCCCAGCATTTT. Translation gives CASTPGQGDGAQHF.

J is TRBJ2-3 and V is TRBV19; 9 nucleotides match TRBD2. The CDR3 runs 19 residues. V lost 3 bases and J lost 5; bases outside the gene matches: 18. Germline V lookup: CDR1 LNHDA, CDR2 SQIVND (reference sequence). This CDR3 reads CASSMAGARGRAWGDTQYF. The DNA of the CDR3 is TGTGCCAGTAGTATGGCAGGGGCTCGCGGGAGGGCCTGGGGAGATACGCAGTATTTT.